The clone carrying this TCR beta chain was recorded a few times. Its antigen is unknown. Construction of the TCRbeta library involved unique molecular identifiers. Each CDR3 protein is one row after TCRdb ran MiXCR on the PCR reads. The table shows 500,000 to 650,000 distinct CDR3 sequences, with approximately 10% occurring only once. This sample stems from a study of T-cell reconstitution after alpha-beta-depleted transplantation in children. Points from the study as a whole: At one year after transplant, newly produced T cells mostly accounted for T-cell counts and diversity. Roughly two months post-transplant, alpha-beta T cells reportedly originated from several hundred graft clones that had expanded.

Source: PBMCs, mostly from graft donor cells, taken 180 days after TCRalphabeta/CD19-depleted stem cell transplant. This clonotype was obtained from a female patient between 2 and 15 years old who had a stem cell transplant for aplastic anemia, so the T cells may come from the graft donor.

CDR3 sequence: CASRTPGQGAVDYGYTF. DNA of the CDR3: TGTGCCAGCAGAACTCCGGGACAGGGGGCGGTCGACTATGGCTACACCTTC. The chain carries TRBV7-2 and TRBJ1-2, with 12 positions matching TRBD1. Germline V CDR1 and CDR2: SGHTA, FQGNSA. The CDR3 covers 17 residues. The J segment lost 3 bases and the V segment lost 6 bases, leaving 11 bases of the junction unmatched.